A single sample is the source of the 24 T cell receptor beta chains below, sequenced in a study of blood T cell repertoires in COVID-19. Clones were sequenced by immunoSEQ multiplex PCR, and TCRdb holds only the in-frame ones, with some missing. The repertoire consists of tens of thousands of clones, with 73% occurring once and the leading ten covering roughly 18%. Sequencing input: peripheral blood. Every receptor here comes from a woman in her fifties or sixties with active or convalescent COVID-19.

This clone was detected only once. This chain links TRBV6-4 with TRBJ1-4, with 8 bases that match TRBD1. The V and J ends lost 3 bases and 5 bases, in that order; junction bases with no gene match: 5. Germline V CDR1 and CDR2: MRHNA, SNTAGT. The CDR3 has 15 amino acids. DNA for the CDR3: TGTGCCAGCAGTGAATCCCGGGACAGGAATGAAAAACTGTTTTTT. Translating it yields CASSESRDRNEKLFF.

The V gene is TRBV5-8, the J gene TRBJ2-3; D call uncertain. V gave up 4 bases and J gave up 5 bases, with 20 bases separating them. In germline, CDR1 is SGHTS, CDR2 YDEGEE. The CDR3 spans 16 residues. The CDR3 loop reads CASSVRARLDGDTQYF. CDR3 DNA sequence: TGTGCCAGCAGCGTCAGAGCGAGGCTCGATGGAGATACGCAGTATTTT.

This clone was detected only a few times. This chain uses TRBV6-2 or TRBV6-3 with TRBJ2-2; D might be TRBD2 (5 bases). Between the trimmed V and J ends, which lost 2 bases and 4 bases, there was a span of 20 bases. Germline-derived CDR1 and CDR2 are MNHEY and SVGEGT. This CDR3 is 18 amino acids long. The CDR3 sequence: CASSYSAGREPGTGELFF. The CDR3 bases are TGTGCCAGCAGTTACAGTGCGGGCAGAGAGCCGGGCACCGGGGAGCTGTTTTTT.

J is TRBJ1-1 and V is TRBV15, with D tentatively TRBD1 (5 bases). CDR1 is LNHNV, CDR2 YYDKDF, per germline (reference sequence). V lost 4 bases, J lost 4 bases, and 22 bases lay in between. The CDR3 spans 17 residues. The CDR3 reads CATSMRIGGPRSTEAFF. For the CDR3, the DNA is TGTGCCACCAGCATGAGGATCGGGGGTCCGCGAAGCACTGAAGCTTTCTTT.

The sample holds a few counts of this clone. This rearrangement joins TRBV18 to TRBJ1-4, with 7 bases fitting TRBD1. The trim removed 1 base at V and 13 bases at J, leaving 9 bases unmatched. Germline lookup yields CDR1 KGHSH and CDR2 LQKENI. The CDR3 spans 14 residues. CDR3 nucleotides: TGTGCCAGCTCACCACGTTCGGGACAGAAGGGACTGTTTTTT. Amino acids: CASSPRSGQKGLFF.

The chain couples TRBV5-1 to TRBJ1-1; D unresolved. Germline CDR1 SGHRS, CDR2 YFSETQ. With 0 bases removed from V and 1 base from J, the gap between germline ends came to 4 bases. The CDR3 consists of 13 residues. The CDR3 region is CASSLGRNTEAFF. The CDR3 DNA sequence: TGCGCCAGCAGCTTGGGCAGGAACACTGAAGCTTTCTTT. The whole variable domain, filled in from reference TRBV5-1 and TRBJ1-1, reads KAGVTQTPRYLIKTRGQQVTLSCSPISGHRSVSWYQQTPGQGLQFLFEYFSETQRNKGNFPGRFSGRQFSNSRSEMNVSTLELGDSALYLCASSLGRNTEAFFGQGTRLTVV.

V gene TRBV7-8 combines with J gene TRBJ1-1, with D maybe TRBD1 (6 bases). The V gene lost 5 bases and the J gene lost 2 bases, with 15 bases spanning the gap. Per germline, CDR1 SGHVS and CDR2 FQNEAQ. The CDR3 extends over 15 amino acids. The CDR3: CASSAPGTPNTEAFF. The CDR3 DNA is TGTGCCAGCAGCGCCCCTGGGACACCTAACACTGAAGCTTTCTTT.

V usage is TRBV5-8 and J usage is TRBJ2-3; unclear D gene. V lost 2 bases and J lost 1, with 11 bases in between. CDR3 size: 15 residues. CDR1 is SGHTS and CDR2 is YDEGEE in the germline V gene. The CDR3 nucleotides are TGTGCCAGCAGCTTCTCGTCCACGGGCACAGATACGCAGTATTTT. Protein sequence: CASSFSSTGTDTQYF. The whole variable domain, remainder taken from reference TRBV5-8 and TRBJ2-3, is EAGVTQSPTHLIKTRGQQATLRCSPISGHTSVYWYQQALGLGLQFLLWYDEGEERNRGNFPPRFSGRQFPNYSSELNVNALELEDSALYLCASSFSSTGTDTQYFGPGTRLTVL.

The chain combines TRBV7-8 with TRBJ1-4; 10 bases fit TRBD1. Looked up from germline, CDR1 is SGHVS and CDR2 is FQNEAQ. The ends lost 0 bases at V and 8 bases at J; junction bases unmatched: 6. The length of the CDR3 is 16 residues. This chain's CDR3 is CASSLAKTGGDEKLFF. The CDR3 DNA reads as TGTGCCAGCAGCTTAGCGAAGACAGGGGGCGACGAAAAACTGTTTTTT.

The genes are TRBV7-9 and TRBJ1-1, with 10 positions matching TRBD1. The V segment lost 4 bases and the J segment 3 bases; nucleotides outside the gene matches: 5. Germline V lookup: CDR1 SEHNR, CDR2 FQNEAQ (reference sequence). The CDR3 consists of 15 residues. DNA for the CDR3: TGTGCCAGCAGCTCGACAGGGGGCAGGGACACTGAAGCTTTCTTT. Translation gives CASSSTGGRDTEAFF.

This chain connects TRBV4-2 to TRBJ2-7, with TRBD2 matching over 11 bases. CDR3 length: 15 amino acids. After removal of 4 bases from V and 2 bases from J, the junction contained 4 bases not matched to a gene. Germline V gives CDR1 LGHNA, CDR2 YNFKEQ. This chain's CDR3 is CASSPDSGRAYEQYF. The DNA of the CDR3 is TGTGCCAGCAGCCCGGATAGCGGGAGGGCCTACGAGCAGTACTTC.

The J gene is TRBJ2-1, the V gene TRBV18; D gene unclear. The CDR3 is 15 residues long. Deletions cut 2 bases from V and 9 bases from J, with 17 bases between. Germline V gene data show CDR1 as KGHSH and CDR2 as LQKENI. CDR3 protein: CASSPGGGASGEQFF. The CDR3 DNA reads TGTGCCAGCTCACCAGGTGGCGGAGCATCGGGTGAGCAGTTCTTC.

This rearrangement joins TRBV23-1 to TRBJ2-7, with 10 positions matching TRBD2. TRBV23-1 is annotated as an ORF whose role is uncertain. The V gene end was trimmed by 0 bases and the J gene end by 4 bases; junction bases not matched to a gene: 12. The CDR3 runs 18 residues. CDR3 DNA sequence: TGCGCCAGCAGTCAATCATGGGGGAAGCGGGAGGGGAAGTACGAGCAGTACTTC. It codes for CASSQSWGKREGKYEQYF.

V is TRBV5-4 and J is TRBJ1-2, with D maybe TRBD1 (5 bases). Trimming stripped 4 bases from V and 0 bases from J, with 7 bases between. Germline V gene lookup returns CDR1 SGHNT and CDR2 YYREEE (reference sequence). The CDR3 sequence is 13 residues long. The CDR3 nucleotides are TGTGCCAGCAGCCTGGACACTAACTATGGCTACACCTTC. It encodes CASSLDTNYGYTF.

In its sample, this clone was seen many times. J is TRBJ1-2 and V is TRBV11-2; D unresolved. V was shortened by 0 bases and J by 1 base, with 3 bases between the two germline ends. Germline CDR1 is SGHAT and CDR2 is FQNNGV. The CDR3 totals 13 residues. The CDR3 bases are TGTGCCAGCAGCTTAGACAGTAACTATGGCTACACCTTC. It codes for CASSLDSNYGYTF.

This chain uses TRBV6-6 with TRBJ1-1; possibly TRBD1 for D (5 bases). CDR3 size: 14 residues. The V gene lost 0 bases and the J gene lost 6 bases, with 11 bases spanning the gap. Germline V gene sequence: CDR1 MNHNY, CDR2 SVGAGI (reference sequence). The CDR3 coding sequence is TGTGCCAGCAGTTACTCGGAGGGGCGCGCTGAAGCTTTCTTT. It yields the protein CASSYSEGRAEAFF.

The V gene is TRBV9, the J gene TRBJ1-6, with D uncertain. This CDR3 contains 17 residues. V dropped 4 bases and J dropped 3 bases, with 17 bases sitting between them. CDR1 is SGDLS and CDR2 is YYNGEE in the germline V gene. The CDR3 nucleotides read TGTGCCAGCAGCTCACTCTCCGCTAGTAACTATAATTCACCCCTCCACTTT. Translating it yields CASSSLSASNYNSPLHF.

V and J are TRBV10-1 and TRBJ1-3; D not resolved. The V gene's germline CDR1 is WNHNN and CDR2 SYGVQD (reference sequence). Trimming took off 6 bases at V and 0 bases at J, with 6 bases between the two ends. The CDR3 is 13 residues long. Written as DNA, the CDR3 is TGCGCCAGCAGGACAAACTCTGGAAACACCATATATTTT. It yields the protein CASRTNSGNTIYF.

CDR3 DNA: TGTGCCGTCGGACAGGGGGACTTCTACGAGCAGTACTTC. Translating it yields CAVGQGDFYEQYF. This chain joins TRBV10-3 and TRBJ2-7; 10 bases are a match to TRBD1. Trimming cost V 11 bases and J 3 bases; bases outside gene matches: 7. Germline loops: CDR1 ENHRY, CDR2 SYGVKD. The CDR3 runs 13 residues.

The chain recombines TRBV16 with TRBJ2-7; 7 bases align to TRBD1. J was trimmed by 0 bases and V by 8 bases; bases with no gene match: 4. Germline CDR1 is KGHSY and CDR2 is FQNENV. This CDR3 has 13 amino acids. The DNA for the CDR3 is TGTGCCAGCGGGGCAGGGGGCTCCTACGAGCAGTACTTC. This gives the protein CASGAGGSYEQYF.

The chain uses TRBV28 and TRBJ2-1; 11 nucleotides match TRBD2. Per germline, CDR1 MDHEN and CDR2 SYDVKM. The CDR3 contains 17 residues. Losses at the gene ends were 2 bases for V and 1 base for J; bases not matched to a gene: 4. For the CDR3, the DNA is TGTGCCAGCAGTTTACAGGGACTAGCGGCTTCCTACAATGAGCAGTTCTTC. Translated, it gives CASSLQGLAASYNEQFF.

CDR3 sequence reads: CAWSGGTGTDTQYF. The DNA for the CDR3 is TGTGCCTGGAGTGGCGGGACAGGCACAGATACGCAGTATTTT. This chain connects TRBV30 to TRBJ2-3; tentatively, D is TRBD1 (7 bases). The CDR3 consists of 14 residues. Trimming shortened V by 1 base and J by 1 base, and 9 bases separated the two germline ends. Germline V gene data show CDR1 as GTSNPN and CDR2 as SVGIG (reference sequence).

The rearrangement joins TRBV29-1 to TRBJ2-5; D not resolved. The CDR3 covers 14 residues. V was pared by 7 bases and J by 5 bases, with 20 bases between. Germline CDR1 reads SQVTM; CDR2 reads ANQGSEA. The CDR3 DNA sequence: TGCAGCGCTCAAACTCCGGGTGGTGGGGAGACCCAGTACTTC. Protein: CSAQTPGGGETQYF.

In this sample, this clone turned up once. The genes are TRBV5-1 and TRBJ1-2; D is possibly TRBD1 (5 bases). The CDR3 totals 14 residues. V lost 3 bases and J 3 bases, leaving 12 bases between the germline ends. Germline V gene sequence: CDR1 SGHRS, CDR2 YFSETQ. The CDR3 coding sequence is TGCGCCAGCAGCTCCTCAGGGCGTCACTATGGCTACACCTTC. Translated, it gives CASSSSGRHYGYTF.